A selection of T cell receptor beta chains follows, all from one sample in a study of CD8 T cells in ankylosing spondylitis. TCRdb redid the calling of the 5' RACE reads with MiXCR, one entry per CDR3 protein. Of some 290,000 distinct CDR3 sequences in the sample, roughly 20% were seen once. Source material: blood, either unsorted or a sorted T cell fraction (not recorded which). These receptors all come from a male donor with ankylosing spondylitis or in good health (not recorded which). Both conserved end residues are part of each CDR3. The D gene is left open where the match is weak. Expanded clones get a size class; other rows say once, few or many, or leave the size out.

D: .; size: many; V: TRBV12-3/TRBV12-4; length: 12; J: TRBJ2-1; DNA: TGTGCCAGCAGTTTACTAGGTAATGAGCAGTTCTTC; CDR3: CASSLLGNEQFF
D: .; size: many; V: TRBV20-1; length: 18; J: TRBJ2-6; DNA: TGCAGTGCTAGTCCTGCCCAGGGATTCATCTCTGGGGCCAACGTCCTGACTTTC; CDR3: CSASPAQGFISGANVLTF
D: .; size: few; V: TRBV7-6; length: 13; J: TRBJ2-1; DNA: TGTGCCAGCAGCTTAGCTCAGGGTTTAGAGCAGTTCTTC; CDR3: CASSLAQGLEQFF
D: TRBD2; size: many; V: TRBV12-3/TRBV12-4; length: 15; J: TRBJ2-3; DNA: TGTGCCAGCAGGCGGACCGCACTAGCGGCAGATACGCAGTATTTT; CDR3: CASRRTALAADTQYF
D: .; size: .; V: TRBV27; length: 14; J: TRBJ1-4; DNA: TGTGCCAGCAGTTTCTGGGGGCCTAATGAAAAACTGTTTTTT; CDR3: CASSFWGPNEKLFF
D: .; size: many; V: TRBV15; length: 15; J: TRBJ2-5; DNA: TGTGCCACCAGCAGAGATGACACGCCCCAAGAGACCCAGTACTTC; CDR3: CATSRDDTPQETQYF
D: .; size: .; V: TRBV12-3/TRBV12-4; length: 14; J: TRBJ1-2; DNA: TGTGCCAGCAGTTTATTAGGCTCAATCTATGGCTACACCTTC; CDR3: CASSLLGSIYGYTF
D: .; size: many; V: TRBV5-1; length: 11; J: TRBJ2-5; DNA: TGTGCCAGCCGGACCCAAGAGACCCAGTACTTC; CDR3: CASRTQETQYF
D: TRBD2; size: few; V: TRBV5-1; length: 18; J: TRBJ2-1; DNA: TGCGCCAGCAGCTTGGTAGGCGGGAGGGCCATCACCTACAATGAGCAGTTCTTC; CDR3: CASSLVGGRAITYNEQFF
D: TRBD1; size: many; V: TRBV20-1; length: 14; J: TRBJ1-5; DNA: TGCAGTGCTCGGACAGGGTATAGCAATCAGCCCCAGCATTTT; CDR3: CSARTGYSNQPQHF
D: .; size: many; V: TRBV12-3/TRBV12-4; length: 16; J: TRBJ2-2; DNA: TGTGCCAGCAGTCTCGGGAACCCCACGAACACCGGGGAGCTGTTTTTT; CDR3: CASSLGNPTNTGELFF
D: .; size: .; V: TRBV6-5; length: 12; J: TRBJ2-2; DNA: TGTGCCAGCAGAAGGGGCGGCGGGGAGCTGTTTTTT; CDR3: CASRRGGGELFF